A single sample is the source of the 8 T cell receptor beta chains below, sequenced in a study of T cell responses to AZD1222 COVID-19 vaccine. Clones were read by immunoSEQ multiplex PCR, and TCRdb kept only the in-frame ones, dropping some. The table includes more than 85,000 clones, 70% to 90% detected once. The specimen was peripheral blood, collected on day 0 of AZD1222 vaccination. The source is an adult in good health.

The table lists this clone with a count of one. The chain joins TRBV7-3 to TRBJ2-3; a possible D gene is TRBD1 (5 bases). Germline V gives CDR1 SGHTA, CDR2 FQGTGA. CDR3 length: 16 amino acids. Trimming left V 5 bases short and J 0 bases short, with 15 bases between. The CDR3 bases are TGTGCCAGCAGCCCCGAAGGGGTCCCTAGCACAGATACGCAGTATTTT. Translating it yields CASSPEGVPSTDTQYF. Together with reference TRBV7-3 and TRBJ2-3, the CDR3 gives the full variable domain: GAGVSQTPSNKVTEKGKYVELRCDPISGHTALYWYRQSLGQGPEFLIYFQGTGAADDSGLPNDRFFAVRPEGSVSTLKIQRTERGDSAVYLCASSPEGVPSTDTQYFGPGTRLTVL.

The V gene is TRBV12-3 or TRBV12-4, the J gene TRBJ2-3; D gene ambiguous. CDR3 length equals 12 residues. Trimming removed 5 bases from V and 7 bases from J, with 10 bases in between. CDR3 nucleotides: TGTGCCAGCAGTCTACAACTTAATACGCAGTATTTT. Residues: CASSLQLNTQYF.

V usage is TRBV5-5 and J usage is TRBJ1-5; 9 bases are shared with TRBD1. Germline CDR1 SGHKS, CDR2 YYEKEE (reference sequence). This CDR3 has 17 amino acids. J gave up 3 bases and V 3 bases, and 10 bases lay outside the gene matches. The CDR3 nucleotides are TGTGCCAGCAGCTCCGGCCACGGGACAGGGCCCAATCAGCCCCAGCATTTT. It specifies CASSSGHGTGPNQPQHF.

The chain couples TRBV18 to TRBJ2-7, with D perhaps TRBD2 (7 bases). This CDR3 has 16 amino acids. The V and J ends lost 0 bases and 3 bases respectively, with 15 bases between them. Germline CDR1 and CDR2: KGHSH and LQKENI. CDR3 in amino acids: CASSPPGGGRYYEQYF. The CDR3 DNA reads TGTGCCAGCTCACCACCGGGAGGGGGGAGATACTACGAGCAGTACTTC. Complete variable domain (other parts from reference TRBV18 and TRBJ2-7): NAGVMQNPRHLVRRRGQEARLRCSPMKGHSHVYWYRQLPEEGLKFMVYLQKENIIDESGMPKERFSAEFPKEGPSILRIQQVVRGDSAAYFCASSPPGGGRYYEQYFGPGTRLTVT.

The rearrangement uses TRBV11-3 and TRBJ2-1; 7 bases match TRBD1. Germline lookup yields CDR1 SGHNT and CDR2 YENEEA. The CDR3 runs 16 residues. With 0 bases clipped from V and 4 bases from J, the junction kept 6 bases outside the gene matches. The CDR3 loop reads CASSLEQGRFYNEQFF. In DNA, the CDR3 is TGTGCCAGCAGCTTAGAACAGGGGCGATTTTACAATGAGCAGTTCTTC.

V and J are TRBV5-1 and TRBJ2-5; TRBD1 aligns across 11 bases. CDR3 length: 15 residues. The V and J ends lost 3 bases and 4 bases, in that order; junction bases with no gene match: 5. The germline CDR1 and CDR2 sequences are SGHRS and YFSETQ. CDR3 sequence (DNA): TGCGCCAGCAGCTCAGGACAGGGGGCTTTAGAGACCCAGTACTTC. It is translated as CASSSGQGALETQYF.

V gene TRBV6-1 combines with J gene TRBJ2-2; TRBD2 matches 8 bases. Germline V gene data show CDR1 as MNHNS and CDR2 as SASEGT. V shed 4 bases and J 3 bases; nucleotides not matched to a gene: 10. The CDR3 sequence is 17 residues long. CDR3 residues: CASSALAAVSHTGELFF. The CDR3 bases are TGTGCCAGCAGTGCACTAGCGGCCGTTTCTCACACCGGGGAGCTGTTTTTT.

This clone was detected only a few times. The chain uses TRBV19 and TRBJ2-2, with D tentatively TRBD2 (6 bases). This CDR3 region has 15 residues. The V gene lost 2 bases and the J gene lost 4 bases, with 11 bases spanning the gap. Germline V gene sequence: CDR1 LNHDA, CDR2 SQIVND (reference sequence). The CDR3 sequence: CASSITGATTGELFF. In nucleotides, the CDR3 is TGTGCCAGTAGTATAACGGGAGCGACCACCGGGGAGCTGTTTTTT.